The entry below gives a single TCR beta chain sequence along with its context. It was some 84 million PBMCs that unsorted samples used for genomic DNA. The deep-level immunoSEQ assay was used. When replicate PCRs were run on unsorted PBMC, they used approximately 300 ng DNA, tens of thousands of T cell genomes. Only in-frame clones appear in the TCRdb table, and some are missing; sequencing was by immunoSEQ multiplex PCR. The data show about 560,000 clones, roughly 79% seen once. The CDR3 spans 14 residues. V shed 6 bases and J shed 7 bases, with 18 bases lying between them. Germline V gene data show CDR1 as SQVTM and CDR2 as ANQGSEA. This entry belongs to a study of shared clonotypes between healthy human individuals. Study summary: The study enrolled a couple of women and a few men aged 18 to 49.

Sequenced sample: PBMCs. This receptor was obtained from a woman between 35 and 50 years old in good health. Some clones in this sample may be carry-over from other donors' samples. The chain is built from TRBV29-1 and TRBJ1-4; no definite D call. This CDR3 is CSVALPNTVEKLFF. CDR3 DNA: TGCAGCGTCGCACTTCCTAACACAGTTGAAAAACTGTTTTTT.